This T cell receptor beta chain was profiled in a study of technical replicates of blood from a few donors. The data were produced by immunoSEQ multiplex PCR, yet TCRdb's version contains in-frame clones alone and is incomplete. The data contain over 90,000 clones, approximately 96% of them seen just once; the ten biggest clones take up about 0.35%. Trimming shortened V by 5 bases and J by 9 bases, and 11 bases separated the two germline ends. This CDR3 spans 11 amino acids. Germline V gene sequence: CDR1 SQVTM, CDR2 ANQGSEA. The receptor was isolated from a human donor in good health. Source material: T cells isolated from PBMCs. This chain uses TRBV29-1 with TRBJ2-1; D is uncertain. CDR3: CSVRIASEQFF. CDR3 DNA: TGCAGCGTTAGAATCGCGAGTGAGCAGTTCTTC.